Listed here are 10 T cell receptor beta chains from one sample, sequenced in a study of T cells expressing NK-cell markers. From its re-call of the 5' RACE reads, TCRdb lists each CDR3 protein once, without DNA. The sample data list about 460,000 distinct CDR3 sequences. Sequenced material: blood T cells: a sorted CD56 or NKG2C T cell subset, CD4+ or CD8+ T cells, or bulk PBMC T cells (not recorded which). These receptors were obtained from a woman between 50 and 59 years old in good health.

This chain joins TRBV12-5 and TRBJ1-3; TCRdb's assignment of TRBD1 cannot be checked, as there is no DNA. The CDR3 consists of 14 residues. The germline V gene encodes CDR1 LGHNT and CDR2 FRNRAP. The CDR3 region is CASGLRDREDTIYF.

The rearrangement links TRBV12-3 or TRBV12-4 to TRBJ2-2; TCRdb selects TRBD1, and the lack of DNA leaves this call unchecked. CDR3 length: 14 amino acids. The CDR3: CASRQGSLTGELFF.

The chain joins TRBV19 to TRBJ2-1; the TCRdb D gene call, TRBD2, has no DNA to confirm it. There are 13 residues in the CDR3. Germline V gives CDR1 LNHDA, CDR2 SQIVND (reference sequence). The CDR3 spells CASLPEFSNEQFF.

The J gene is TRBJ1-2, the V gene TRBV7-6; the TCRdb D gene call, TRBD1, has no DNA to confirm it. This CDR3 is 18 amino acids long. Germline V gives CDR1 SGHVS, CDR2 FNYEAQ. The CDR3: CASSPSRPGQENFWGYTF.

V is TRBV2 and J is TRBJ2-3; TCRdb reports TRBD1, a call that lacks DNA to check it against. Germline assignment: CDR1 SNHLY and CDR2 FYNNEI. The CDR3 contains 13 residues. The CDR3 here is CASNPPGTDTQYF.

The chain uses TRBV29-1 and TRBJ2-6. Germline CDR1 is SQVTM and CDR2 is ANQGSEA. This CDR3 contains 13 residues. The CDR3 reads CSVRSFGANVLTF.

This rearrangement joins TRBV2 to TRBJ2-1; TCRdb's D call, TRBD1, is unchecked because there is no DNA. Germline V gene lookup returns CDR1 SNHLY and CDR2 FYNNEI. The CDR3 runs 16 residues. The CDR3 reads CASSGSTGNSYNEQFF.

The J gene is TRBJ2-7, the V gene TRBV2. The CDR3 loop spans 12 amino acids. Germline V gene data show CDR1 as SNHLY and CDR2 as FYNNEI. This CDR3 reads CAKQGQSYEQYF.

J is TRBJ2-1 and V is TRBV4-1; TCRdb names TRBD2, which stays unverified in the absence of DNA. The CDR3 runs 13 residues. Germline values: CDR1 MGHRA, CDR2 YSYEKL. CDR3 amino acids: CASSQVLAEEQFF.

The V call is TRBV24-1, the J call TRBJ2-3; TCRdb picks TRBD1, but there is no DNA to check that call. CDR1 and CDR2 (germline): KGHDR, SFDVKD. This CDR3 region has 15 residues. The chain's CDR3 is CATSDPGQSFHTQYF.